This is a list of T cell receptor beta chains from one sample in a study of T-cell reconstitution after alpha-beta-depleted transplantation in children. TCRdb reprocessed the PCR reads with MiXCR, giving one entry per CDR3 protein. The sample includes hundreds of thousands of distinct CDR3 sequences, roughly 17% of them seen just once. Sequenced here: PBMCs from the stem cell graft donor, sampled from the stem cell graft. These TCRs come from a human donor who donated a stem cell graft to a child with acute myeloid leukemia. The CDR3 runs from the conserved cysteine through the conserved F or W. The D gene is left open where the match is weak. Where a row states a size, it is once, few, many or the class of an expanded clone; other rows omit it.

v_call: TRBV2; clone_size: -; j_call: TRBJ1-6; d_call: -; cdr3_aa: CASSVMAGNSPLHF; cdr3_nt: TGTGCCAGCAGTGTAATGGCGGGTAATTCACCCCTCCACTTT
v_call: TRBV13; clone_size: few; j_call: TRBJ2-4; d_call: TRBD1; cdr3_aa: CASSLSPGQGNIQYF; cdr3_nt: TGTGCCAGCAGTCTATCGCCGGGACAGGGGAACATTCAGTACTTC
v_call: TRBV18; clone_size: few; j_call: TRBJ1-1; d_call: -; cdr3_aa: CASSPPGFSHLNTEAFF; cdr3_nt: TGTGCCAGCTCACCACCAGGGTTTTCCCACTTAAACACTGAAGCTTTCTTT
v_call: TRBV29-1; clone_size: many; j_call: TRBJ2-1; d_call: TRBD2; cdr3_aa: CSAIGLALNEQFF; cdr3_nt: TGCAGCGCTATAGGACTAGCCCTAAATGAGCAGTTCTTC
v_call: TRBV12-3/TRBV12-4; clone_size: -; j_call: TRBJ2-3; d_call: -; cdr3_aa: CASRAFTSTDTQYF; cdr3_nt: TGTGCCAGCAGGGCCTTTACTAGCACAGATACGCAGTATTTT
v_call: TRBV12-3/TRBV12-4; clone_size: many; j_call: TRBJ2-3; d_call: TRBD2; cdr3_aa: CASSLGGLATSTDTQYF; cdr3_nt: TGTGCCAGCAGTTTAGGGGGACTAGCGACTAGCACAGATACGCAGTATTTT
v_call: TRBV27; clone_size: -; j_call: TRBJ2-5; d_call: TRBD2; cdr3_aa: CASSLSASGGETQYF; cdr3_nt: TGTGCCAGCAGTTTATCGGCTAGCGGGGGTGAGACCCAGTACTTC
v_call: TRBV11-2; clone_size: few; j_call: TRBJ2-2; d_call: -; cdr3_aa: CASSILLGGIRELFF; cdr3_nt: TGTGCCAGCAGCATCCTACTTGGCGGAATCCGGGAGCTGTTTTTT
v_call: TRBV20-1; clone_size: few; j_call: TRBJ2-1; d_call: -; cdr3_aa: CSARKLYNEQFF; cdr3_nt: TGCAGTGCTAGAAAACTGTACAATGAGCAGTTCTTC
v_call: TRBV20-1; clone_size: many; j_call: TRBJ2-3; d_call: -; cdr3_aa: CSAREFTQYF; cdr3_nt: TGCAGTGCTAGAGAGTTTACGCAGTATTTT
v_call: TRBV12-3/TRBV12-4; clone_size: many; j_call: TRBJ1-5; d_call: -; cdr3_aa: CASSSFVQPQHF; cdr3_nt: TGTGCCAGCAGTTCCTTCGTTCAGCCCCAGCATTTT
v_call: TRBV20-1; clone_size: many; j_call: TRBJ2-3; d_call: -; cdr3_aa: CSARHESTDTQYF; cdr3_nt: TGCAGTGCTAGACACGAGAGCACAGATACGCAGTATTTT
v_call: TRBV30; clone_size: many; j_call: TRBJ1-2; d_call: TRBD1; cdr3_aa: CAWSALTGGAGGYTF; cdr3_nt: TGTGCCTGGAGTGCCCTTACAGGGGGCGCCGGGGGCTACACCTTC
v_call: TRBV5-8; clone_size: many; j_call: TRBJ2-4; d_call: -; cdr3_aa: CASSLLGWGEDF; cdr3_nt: TGTGCCAGCAGCTTGCTAGGATGGGGGGAGGACTTC
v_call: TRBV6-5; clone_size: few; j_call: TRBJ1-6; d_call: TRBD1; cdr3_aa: CASSYRTGGLYNSPLHF; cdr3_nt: TGTGCCAGCAGTTACCGGACAGGGGGGCTCTATAATTCACCCCTCCACTTT
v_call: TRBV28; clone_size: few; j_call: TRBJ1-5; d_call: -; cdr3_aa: CASSLGRTRFAQHF; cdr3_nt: TGTGCCAGCAGTTTAGGCAGAACCCGCTTCGCCCAGCATTTT
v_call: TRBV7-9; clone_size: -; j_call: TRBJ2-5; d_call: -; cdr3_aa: CASSLDPSVQYF; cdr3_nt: TGTGCCAGCAGCTTAGACCCCTCCGTCCAGTACTTC
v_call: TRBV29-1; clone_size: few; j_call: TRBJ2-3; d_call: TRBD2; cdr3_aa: CSVEGLAGGTDTQYF; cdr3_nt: TGCAGCGTTGAGGGTCTAGCGGGGGGGACAGATACGCAGTATTTT
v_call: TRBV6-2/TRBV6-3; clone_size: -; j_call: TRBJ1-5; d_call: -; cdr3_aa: CASSFVNQPQHF; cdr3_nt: TGTGCCAGCTCATTTGTTAATCAGCCCCAGCATTTT
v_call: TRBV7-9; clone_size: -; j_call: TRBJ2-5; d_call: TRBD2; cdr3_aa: CASSLSGVFQETQYF; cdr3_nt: TGTGCCAGCAGCTTAAGCGGGGTTTTCCAAGAGACCCAGTACTTC
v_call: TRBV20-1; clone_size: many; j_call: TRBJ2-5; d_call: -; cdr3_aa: CSASRGTLKETQYF; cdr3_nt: TGCAGTGCTAGCAGAGGGACTTTAAAAGAGACCCAGTACTTC